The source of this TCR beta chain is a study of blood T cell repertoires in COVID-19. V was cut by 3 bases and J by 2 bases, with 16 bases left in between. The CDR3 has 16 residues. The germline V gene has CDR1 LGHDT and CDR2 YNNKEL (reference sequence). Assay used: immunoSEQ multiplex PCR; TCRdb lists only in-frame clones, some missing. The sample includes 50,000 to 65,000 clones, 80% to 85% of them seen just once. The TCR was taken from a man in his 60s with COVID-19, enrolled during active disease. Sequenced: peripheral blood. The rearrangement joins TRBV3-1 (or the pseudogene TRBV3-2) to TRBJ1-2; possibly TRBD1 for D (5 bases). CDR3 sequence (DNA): TGTGCCAGCAGCCAGTCTTGGGCCAGGGCCAACTATGGCTACACCTTC. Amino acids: CASSQSWARANYGYTF.